The sequence of this TCR beta chain was determined in a study of T cells in localized non-small cell lung cancer. Study findings and constraints: The study found T cell clonality highest in uninvolved adjacent lung, above tumor. Median detection of top 100 tumor clones in adjacent lung was around 59 clones.

This CDR3 spans 14 amino acids. Germline assignment: CDR1 SNHLY and CDR2 FYNNEI. The protocol was immunoSEQ multiplex PCR, while the TCRdb copy is restricted to in-frame clones and leaves out a portion. Here the sample spans 75,000 to 85,000 clones, around 84% being singletons. In its sample, this clone was seen once. Its antigen is not identified. The junction shows a germline mismatch at one end, possibly a read error. The chain joins TRBV2 to TRBJ2-7; D remains ambiguous. This TCR was recovered from a female donor older than 55 with stage I lung adenocarcinoma. Sequenced material: peripheral blood, taken before any cancer treatment. CDR3 protein: CASREDSGAYEQYF. DNA of the CDR3: TGTGCCAGCAGGGAAGATTCAGGAGCCTACGAGCAGTACTTC.